The clone carrying this TCR beta chain was observed once. This sample is drawn from a study of blood T cell repertoires in COVID-19. Study-level information: The cDNA or gDNA used as material had been derived from T cells, B-cell-depleted T cells, or PBMCs.

Source study methods: Reference gene primer amplification gave nucleated cell count estimates. Produced via immunoSEQ multiplex PCR; TCRdb's table is partial and in-frame only. That table supplies the V and J calls and clone size; D and trimming were determined from the DNA. The repertoire consists of around 180,000 clones, with less than 85% occurring once and the leading ten covering 10% to 13%. Sequencing was done on a sample of peripheral blood. This TCR was recovered from a woman at least 80 years old with active or convalescent COVID-19.

This CDR3 is CATQTETNTEAFF. The CDR3 region has the DNA TGTGCCACCCAGACAGAAACGAACACTGAAGCTTTCTTT. The V gene is TRBV15, the J gene TRBJ1-1, with a weak D call TRBD1 (5 bases). V lost 8 bases to trimming and J lost 1 base, with 11 bases between them. CDR3 length: 13 residues. CDR1 is LNHNV, CDR2 YYDKDF, per germline (reference sequence).